This T cell receptor (beta chain) is from a study of T cells after yellow fever vaccination. The ends lost 2 bases at V and 6 bases at J; junction bases unmatched: 5. This CDR3 has 16 amino acids. Germline values: CDR1 MNHEY, CDR2 SMNVEV (reference sequence). This clonotype was counted a few times. In TCRdb, the 5' RACE reads were re-called with MiXCR into one record per CDR3 protein. The data contain roughly 340,000 distinct CDR3 sequences, 8.7% of them seen just once; the ten biggest clones take up around 17%. The V and J genes are TRBV27 and TRBJ2-1; 12 positions match TRBD2. The sample in question was PBMCs, obtained on the day of the first yellow fever vaccination. This receptor was identified in a man between 18 and 29 years old who received the YFV17D yellow fever vaccine. CDR3 coding DNA: TGTGCCAGCAGTTTACTACTAGCGGGGGGTCTCAATGAGCAGTTCTTC. Protein sequence: CASSLLLAGGLNEQFF.